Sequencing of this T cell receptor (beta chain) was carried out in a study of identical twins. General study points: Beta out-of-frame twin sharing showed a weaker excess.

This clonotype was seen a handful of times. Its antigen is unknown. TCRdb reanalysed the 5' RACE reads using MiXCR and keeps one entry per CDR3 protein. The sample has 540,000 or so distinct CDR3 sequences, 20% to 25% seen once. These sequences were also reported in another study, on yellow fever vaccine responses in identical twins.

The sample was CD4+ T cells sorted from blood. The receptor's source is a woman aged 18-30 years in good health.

The DNA for the CDR3 is TGTGCCAGCCGTAACCGGGTTAGCACAGATACGCAGTATTTT. Translating gives CASRNRVSTDTQYF. The chain has TRBV27 and TRBJ2-3; D ambiguous. The V end lost 8 bases, the J end lost 0 bases, and 12 bases lay between the germline ends. CDR3 size: 14 residues. Germline CDR1 reads MNHEY; CDR2 reads SMNVEV (reference sequence).